One sample yielded the 4 T cell receptor beta chains listed below, sequenced in a study of T cell repertoires in cytomegalovirus infection. In TCRdb, the reads were re-called with MiXCR into one record per CDR3 protein. The sample has about 400,000 distinct CDR3 sequences; roughly 18% are singletons. Sequencing used PBMCs. The source is a human donor in good health (CMV status not recorded). Some clones in this sample may be carry-over from other donors' samples.

In this sample, this clonotype turned up many times. The V and J genes are TRBV12-3 or TRBV12-4 and TRBJ1-1, with D possibly matching TRBD1 (5 bases). This CDR3 has 17 amino acids. Trimming cost V 5 bases and J 0 bases, with 19 bases left between them. The CDR3 DNA reads TGTGCCAGCAGTACAGTCGGACACCGATCTATGAACACTGAAGCTTTCTTT. It codes for CASSTVGHRSMNTEAFF.

There are many counts of this clonotype. V and J are TRBV7-2 and TRBJ1-5; 10 nucleotides match TRBD1. CDR1 and CDR2 (germline): SGHTA, FQGNSA. CDR3 length: 16 residues. V was clipped by 1 base and J by 6 bases; unmatched bases: 6. CDR3 nucleotides: TGTGCCAGCAGCTTAGATGGGACAGGGGTATTTCAGCCCCAGCATTTT. Translating gives CASSLDGTGVFQPQHF.

The chain employs TRBV9 and TRBJ2-3; D is perhaps TRBD2 (6 bases). V was shortened by 0 bases and J by 4 bases, with 12 bases between the two germline ends. CDR3 size: 15 residues. The germline CDR1 and CDR2 sequences are SGDLS and YYNGEE. In nucleotides, the CDR3 is TGTGCCAGCAGCGTAGATGTTAGCGGCCCAGATACGCAGTATTTT. It specifies CASSVDVSGPDTQYF. Full variable domain (missing parts from reference TRBV9 and TRBJ2-3): DSGVTQTPKHLITATGQRVTLRCSPRSGDLSVYWYQQSLDQGLQFLIQYYNGEERAKGNILERFSAQQFPDLHSELNLSSLELGDSALYFCASSVDVSGPDTQYFGPGTRLTVL.

This clonotype was counted at least ten times. The CDR3 sequence is CASSPRTGADGYTF. The CDR3 DNA reads TGTGCCAGCAGCCCTAGGACAGGGGCGGACGGCTACACCTTC. The gene calls are TRBV7-9 and TRBJ1-2, with 9 bases identical to TRBD1. Germline CDR1 and CDR2: SEHNR and FQNEAQ (reference sequence). The V segment lost 5 bases and the J segment 8 bases; nucleotides outside the gene matches: 9. The CDR3 runs to 14 residues.